The 27 T cell receptor beta chains in this list originate from one sample, sequenced in a study of T cells after yellow fever vaccination. A single record per CDR3 protein comes from TCRdb applying MiXCR to the 5' RACE reads. The table lists a few hundred thousand distinct CDR3 sequences, around 3.9% of them singletons. The specimen was PBMCs, collected on the day of the yellow fever booster vaccination. These receptor sequences come from a young man who received the YFV17D yellow fever vaccine.

The table lists this clonotype with a few counts. This rearrangement joins TRBV6-6 to TRBJ1-3; no definite D call. Looked up from germline, CDR1 is MNHNY and CDR2 is SVGAGI (reference sequence). Trimming stripped 2 bases from V and 1 base from J, with 12 bases between. CDR3 length: 16 amino acids. The CDR3 DNA reads TGTGCCAGCAGTTACCAAACTCGGGGATCTGGAAACACCATATATTTT. It specifies CASSYQTRGSGNTIYF.

This clonotype has ten or more counts. The V gene is TRBV18, the J gene TRBJ2-1, with 7 bases aligning to TRBD1. V shed 3 bases and J 10 bases; nucleotides not matched to a gene: 6. Germline-derived CDR1 and CDR2 are KGHSH and LQKENI. This CDR3 spans 13 amino acids. Written as DNA, the CDR3 is TGTGCCAGCTCACCGGACAGGCCTCTCGAGCAGTTCTTC. This encodes CASSPDRPLEQFF.

This clonotype showed up many times. J is TRBJ2-7 and V is TRBV5-6; D unclear. CDR1 and CDR2 (germline): SGHDT, YYEEEE. The CDR3 runs 13 residues. V was shortened by 0 bases and J by 1 base, with 5 bases between the two germline ends. CDR3 sequence reads: CASSLDRSYEQYV. The DNA of the CDR3 is TGTGCCAGCAGCTTGGATAGGTCCTACGAGCAGTACGTC.

This clonotype was seen at least ten times. The chain is built from TRBV7-9 and TRBJ2-1; tentative D call: TRBD2 (6 bases). The CDR3 has 12 residues. V was shortened by 2 bases and J by 8 bases, with 7 bases between the two germline ends. CDR1 SEHNR and CDR2 FQNEAQ come from the germline V gene (reference sequence). As DNA, the CDR3 is TGTGCCAGCAGCTTAACGGGGGATGAGCAGTTCTTC. Translating it yields CASSLTGDEQFF.

The chain carries TRBV3-1 and TRBJ2-1, with D possibly TRBD2 on 6 matching bases. Germline CDR1 reads LGHDT; CDR2 reads YNNKEL (reference sequence). The CDR3 consists of 17 residues. V shed 4 bases and J shed 10 bases, with 26 bases lying between them. The CDR3 is CASSPLSRDWAEGEQFF. CDR3 in DNA: TGTGCCAGCAGCCCCCTTTCGCGGGACTGGGCCGAGGGGGAGCAGTTCTTC.

The chain links TRBV12-3 or TRBV12-4 to TRBJ2-3; D possibly uses TRBD1 or TRBD2 (6 bases each). Trimming shortened V by 6 bases and J by 4 bases, and 14 bases separated the two germline ends. CDR3 length: 14 residues. CDR3 protein: CASSPRGVADTQYF. CDR3 nucleotides: TGTGCCAGCAGCCCGAGGGGGGTTGCAGATACGCAGTATTTT.

This clonotype was observed a handful of times. The genes are TRBV7-2 and TRBJ2-2; tentatively, D is TRBD2 (5 bases). This CDR3 spans 15 amino acids. Germline values: CDR1 SGHTA, CDR2 FQGNSA. Between the trimmed V and J ends, which lost 1 base and 0 bases, there was a span of 6 bases. The CDR3, as DNA: TGTGCCAGCAGCTTAGACGGGACGAACACCGGGGAGCTGTTTTTT. This sequence encodes CASSLDGTNTGELFF.

This clonotype has just a few counts. Written as DNA, the CDR3 is TGCGCCAGCAGCCAAGGCAGGTGGAACACTGAAGCTTTCTTT. Protein sequence: CASSQGRWNTEAFF. The chain joins TRBV4-1 to TRBJ1-1; D ambiguous. CDR1 is MGHRA, CDR2 YSYEKL, per germline. The CDR3 sequence is 14 residues long. V lost 1 base and J lost 1, with 7 bases in between.

This clonotype has just a few counts. V usage is TRBV6-5 and J usage is TRBJ1-3; tentatively, D is TRBD1 (6 bases). Trimming removed 2 bases from V and 0 bases from J, with 14 bases in between. This CDR3 region has 17 residues. CDR1 is MNHEY and CDR2 is SVGAGI in the germline V gene. The CDR3 nucleotides read TGTGCCAGCAGTTACGGTGAAACAGGGAACTCTGGAAACACCATATATTTT. Its translation is CASSYGETGNSGNTIYF.

The genes are TRBV12-3 or TRBV12-4 and TRBJ1-4; a weak D match, TRBD1 (6 bases). The CDR3 spans 15 residues. The germline V and J ends were trimmed by 5 bases and 1 base, with 11 bases remaining between them. The CDR3 bases are TGTGCCAGCAGTCCCCAGGGGTTAACTAATGAAAAACTGTTTTTT. Its protein product is CASSPQGLTNEKLFF.

This clonotype was detected a few times. The V and J genes are TRBV18 and TRBJ2-1; 7 nucleotides align to TRBD2. With V trimmed by 4 bases and J by 4 bases, 1 base remained unmatched. The CDR3 consists of 13 residues. Germline loops: CDR1 KGHSH, CDR2 LQKENI. The CDR3, as DNA: TGTGCCAGCTCACACGGGGGGTACAATGAGCAGTTCTTC. Protein sequence: CASSHGGYNEQFF.

This clonotype came up many times. The chain is built from TRBV10-3 and TRBJ2-3; TRBD2 matches at 8 bases. Trimming removed 2 bases from V and 5 bases from J; junction bases left unmatched: 6. Germline V gene data show CDR1 as ENHRY and CDR2 as SYGVKD. This CDR3 contains 15 residues. The CDR3 sequence is CAISEAQRGRDTQYF. The CDR3 DNA follows: TGTGCCATCAGTGAGGCCCAGCGGGGGAGAGATACGCAGTATTTT.

This clonotype was recorded at least ten times. This sequence joins TRBV6-2 or TRBV6-3 and TRBJ2-2; D is possibly TRBD1 (6 bases). CDR1 MNHEY and CDR2 SVGEGT come from the germline V gene. With 7 bases removed from V and 0 bases from J, the gap between germline ends came to 9 bases. This CDR3 comprises 14 residues. CDR3 region: CASIRGTNTGELFF. The CDR3 DNA follows: TGTGCCAGCATTAGGGGGACGAACACCGGGGAGCTGTTTTTT.

At least ten counts were recorded for this clonotype. The chain uses TRBV11-2 and TRBJ2-2, with D hard to call. The CDR3 sequence is 14 residues long. Trimming left V 0 bases short and J 4 bases short, with 6 bases between. Per the germline V gene, CDR1 is SGHAT and CDR2 is FQNNGV. DNA for the CDR3: TGTGCCAGCAGCTTAGATCGGTTCACCGGGGAGCTGTTTTTT. It encodes CASSLDRFTGELFF.

In this sample, this clonotype turned up a few times. V gene TRBV5-6 combines with J gene TRBJ1-5; 9 bases agree with TRBD1. The CDR3 totals 14 residues. CDR1 and CDR2 from the germline V gene are SGHDT and YYEEEE. After removal of 4 bases from V and 6 bases from J, the junction contained 5 bases not matched to a gene. CDR3 region: CASSGGQGSQPQHF. The CDR3 coding sequence is TGTGCCAGCAGCGGGGGACAGGGCAGTCAGCCCCAGCATTTT.

This clonotype was seen many times. V gene TRBV7-2 combines with J gene TRBJ2-7, with D uncertain. From germline, CDR1 is SGHTA and CDR2 FQGNSA. The CDR3 consists of 14 residues. Trimming left V 6 bases short and J 0 bases short, with 12 bases between. Here the CDR3 DNA reads TGTGCCAGCAGTGCCCACAGCATCTCCTACGAGCAGTACGTC. Its protein product is CASSAHSISYEQYV.

This clonotype was observed a handful of times. V usage is TRBV9 and J usage is TRBJ1-1, with a weak D call TRBD1 (5 bases). V was clipped by 3 bases and J by 7 bases, with 10 bases between them. The CDR3 length is 12 residues. Germline V gene lookup returns CDR1 SGDLS and CDR2 YYNGEE. In DNA form, the CDR3 reads TGTGCCAGCAGCGGCGTCGGGGGTGAAGCTTTCTTT. This sequence encodes CASSGVGGEAFF. Based on the CDR3 plus reference TRBV9 and TRBJ1-1, the full variable domain is DSGVTQTPKHLITATGQRVTLRCSPRSGDLSVYWYQQSLDQGLQFLIQYYNGEERAKGNILERFSAQQFPDLHSELNLSSLELGDSALYFCASSGVGGEAFFGQGTRLTVV.

In its sample, this clonotype was seen many times. This chain joins TRBV25-1 and TRBJ1-2; unclear D gene. The CDR3 totals 14 residues. V shed 1 base and J shed 2 bases, with 8 bases lying between them. Looked up from germline, CDR1 is MGHDK and CDR2 is SYGVNS. DNA of the CDR3: TGTGCCAGCAGTGAATGGGCGGGGAACTATGGCTACACCTTC. Translation gives CASSEWAGNYGYTF.

This clonotype showed up many times. The chain uses TRBV27 and TRBJ2-4; 8 bases fit TRBD2. This CDR3 region has 19 residues. Germline CDR1 reads MNHEY; CDR2 reads SMNVEV (reference sequence). Germline trimming cut 1 base from V and 0 bases from J; bases unmatched to any gene: 11. CDR3: CASSLFGRAGAGAKNIQYF. CDR3 DNA: TGTGCCAGCAGTTTATTCGGGCGAGCGGGGGCCGGAGCCAAAAACATTCAGTACTTC.

DNA of the CDR3: TGTGCCAGTAGACCCGGGACAGGGGCCGCCTATGGCTACACCTTC. This codes for CASRPGTGAAYGYTF. The gene calls are TRBV19 and TRBJ1-2, with 10 bases identical to TRBD1. Germline CDR1 LNHDA, CDR2 SQIVND (reference sequence). The CDR3 extends over 15 amino acids. V lost 6 bases to trimming and J lost 4 bases; unmatched junction nucleotides: 8.

This clonotype was counted ten times or more. V is TRBV24-1 and J is TRBJ1-1; D remains ambiguous. The CDR3 is 13 amino acids. Trimming removed 4 bases at V and 1 base at J, with 6 bases between. The germline CDR1 and CDR2 sequences are KGHDR and SFDVKD. This CDR3 is CATSEHRNTEAFF. In DNA, the CDR3 is TGTGCCACCAGTGAACACAGGAACACTGAAGCTTTCTTT.

Many counts were recorded for this clonotype. The rearrangement joins TRBV6-2 or TRBV6-3 to TRBJ1-1, with D hard to call. V lost 0 bases to trimming and J lost 4 bases, with 6 bases between them. This CDR3 has 13 amino acids. Germline values: CDR1 MNHEY, CDR2 SVGEGT. The CDR3 here is CASSYSRSTEAFF. Here the CDR3 DNA reads TGTGCCAGCAGTTACTCGCGGAGCACTGAAGCTTTCTTT.

In this sample, this clonotype turned up many times. This chain joins TRBV7-9 and TRBJ2-1; TRBD2 matches 12 bases. CDR1 and CDR2 (germline): SEHNR, FQNEAQ (reference sequence). This CDR3 is built from 14 residues. The ends lost 5 bases at V and 16 bases at J; junction bases unmatched: 12. CDR3 sequence: CASSPPSGGDRFFF. The CDR3 DNA is TGTGCCAGCAGCCCCCCTAGCGGGGGGGATAGGTTCTTCTTC.

This clonotype was counted ten times or more. The CDR3 nucleotides are TGTGCCACCCATGACGGAGGGGGCAACACTGAAGCTTTCTTT. Translated, it gives CATHDGGGNTEAFF. The chain combines TRBV6-5 with TRBJ1-1, with 7 nucleotides matching TRBD1. CDR3 size: 14 residues. V was pared by 10 bases and J by 2 bases, with 10 bases of the junction left unmatched. The germline CDR1 and CDR2 sequences are MNHEY and SVGAGI.

This clonotype came up many times. The CDR3 region is CASSNSRGNTDTQYF. The CDR3 DNA follows: TGTGCCAGCAGCAATTCGAGGGGGAACACAGATACGCAGTATTTT. The genes are TRBV7-3 and TRBJ2-3, with D possibly matching TRBD1 (6 bases). Germline-derived CDR1 and CDR2 are SGHTA and FQGTGA. V was pared by 5 bases and J by 2 bases, with 14 bases between. The CDR3 spans 15 residues. Supplemented by reference TRBV7-3 and TRBJ2-3, the full variable domain reads GAGVSQTPSNKVTEKGKYVELRCDPISGHTALYWYRQSLGQGPEFLIYFQGTGAADDSGLPNDRFFAVRPEGSVSTLKIQRTERGDSAVYLCASSNSRGNTDTQYFGPGTRLTVL.

V and J are TRBV6-2 or TRBV6-3 and TRBJ2-2; possible D gene TRBD2, 6 bases. The CDR3 runs to 18 residues. The germline V and J ends were trimmed by 1 base and 4 bases, with 19 bases remaining between them. Looked up from germline, CDR1 is MNHEY and CDR2 is SVGEGT. Here the CDR3 DNA reads TGTGCCAGCAGTTACTTCGATTTTGGACGGGGAGGCACCGGGGAGCTGTTTTTT. This sequence encodes CASSYFDFGRGGTGELFF.

Ten or more counts support this clonotype. The gene calls are TRBV5-6 and TRBJ2-5; D gene unclear. The ends were cut back, 4 bases at V and 6 bases at J, with 10 bases in the middle. Germline V gene sequence: CDR1 SGHDT, CDR2 YYEEEE. The CDR3 extends over 12 amino acids. CDR3 sequence reads: CASSPVLKTQYF. In nucleotides, the CDR3 is TGTGCCAGCAGCCCGGTCCTGAAGACCCAGTACTTC.